A selection of T cell receptor beta chains follows, all from one sample in a study of cytomegalovirus exposure and HLA in healthy donors. Assay used: immunoSEQ multiplex PCR; TCRdb lists only in-frame clones, some missing. The sample yields 120,000 or so clones, about three quarters seen once. The sample consisted of PBMCs. These receptors were collected from a woman in her fifties or sixties in good health and CMV-seropositive. Both conserved end residues are part of each CDR3. The D gene is left open where the match is weak. Clone size is not always given. Where it is, it says once, few, many or a class for expanded clones.

CDR3 protein	CDR3 DNA	clone size	J gene	V gene	D gene
CASSLEAGAIDEQFF	TGTGCCAGCAGCTTAGAGGCGGGGGCTATCGATGAGCAGTTCTTC	.	TRBJ2-1	TRBV7-7	.
CASSSRGGSSYNEQFF	TGTGCCAGCAGCTCTAGGGGAGGAAGCTCCTACAATGAGCAGTTCTTC	.	TRBJ2-1	TRBV5-5	.
CASSPPSGYGYTF	TGTGCCAGCTCACCACCATCAGGGTACGGCTACACCTTC	.	TRBJ1-2	TRBV18	.
CAWSGGDRESYEQYF	TGTGCCTGGAGTGGAGGGGACAGGGAATCCTACGAGCAGTACTTC	.	TRBJ2-7	TRBV30	TRBD1
CASREQSFYGYTF	TGCGCCAGCCGGGAACAGAGTTTTTATGGCTACACCTTC	once	TRBJ1-2	TRBV5-1	.
CASSPTAGEVFTGELFF	TGTGCCAGCTCACCAACCGCGGGAGAGGTATTCACCGGGGAGCTGTTTTTT	.	TRBJ2-2	TRBV18	TRBD2
CASSSGAGVSYEQYF	TGCGCCAGCAGCTCTGGGGCGGGAGTCTCCTACGAGCAGTACTTC	.	TRBJ2-7	TRBV5-1	TRBD2
CASSSVTGGKETQYF	TGTGCCAGCAGTTCCGTGACAGGGGGCAAAGAGACCCAGTACTTC	.	TRBJ2-5	TRBV6-6	TRBD1
CAWSLDRAYGYTF	TGTGCCTGGAGTTTGGACAGGGCCTATGGCTACACCTTC	once	TRBJ1-2	TRBV30	TRBD1
CASSTELAGGHQETQYF	TGTGCCAGCAGCACCGAACTAGCGGGAGGGCACCAAGAGACCCAGTACTTC	.	TRBJ2-5	TRBV28	TRBD2
CASSLTTPNTEAFF	TGTGCCAGCAGCTTAACGACACCGAACACTGAAGCTTTCTTT	.	TRBJ1-1	TRBV7-2	.
CASSWGTGRQPQHF	TGTGCCAGCAGCTGGGGGACAGGGAGGCAGCCCCAGCATTTT	few	TRBJ1-5	TRBV5-5	TRBD1
CASTPPALSGRVSGANVLTF	TGTGCCAGTACTCCTCCCGCATTGAGCGGGAGGGTATCTGGGGCCAACGTCCTGACTTTC	few	TRBJ2-6	TRBV19	TRBD2
CASSLAPGQGYNEQFF	TGTGCCAGCAGCTTGGCCCCGGGACAGGGTTACAATGAGCAGTTCTTC	.	TRBJ2-1	TRBV5-5	TRBD1
CASTSVGLAGELFF	TGTGCCAGCACAAGTGTGGGACTAGCCGGGGAGCTGTTTTTT	.	TRBJ2-2	TRBV27	TRBD2
CASSPTGNYNEQFF	TGTGCCAGCTCACCAACGGGAAACTACAATGAGCAGTTCTTC	once	TRBJ2-1	TRBV18	.
CASSARDREETQYF	TGTGCCAGTAGTGCACGGGACAGGGAAGAGACCCAGTACTTC	.	TRBJ2-5	TRBV19	TRBD1
CASSVSGGILNGYTF	TGTGCCAGCAGCGTGAGTGGCGGGATACTCAATGGCTACACCTTC	.	TRBJ1-2	TRBV9	.
CASSGSQLDTQYF	TGTGCCAGCAGCGGGAGCCAATTGGATACGCAGTATTTT	.	TRBJ2-3	TRBV5-6	.
CASTLTSGSYEQYF	TGTGCCAGCACCCTGACTAGCGGCTCCTACGAGCAGTACTTC	many	TRBJ2-7	TRBV7-2	TRBD2
CASSLEGEAEQFF	TGTGCCAGCAGCTTAGAGGGAGAGGCTGAGCAGTTCTTC	.	TRBJ2-1	TRBV7-3	.
CATSFFELGIDEQFF	TGTGCCACCAGCTTCTTCGAACTAGGTATCGATGAGCAGTTCTTC	.	TRBJ2-1	TRBV15	.
CASSLTRSVGNYNEQFF	TGTGCCAGCAGCTTGACTAGGAGCGTCGGAAATTACAATGAGCAGTTCTTC	few	TRBJ2-1	TRBV7-6	.
CASKQGGIGGTEAFF	TGCGCCAGCAAACAGGGAGGGATCGGGGGGACTGAAGCTTTCTTT	.	TRBJ1-1	TRBV5-1	.
CASSPDSKETQYF	TGTGCCAGCAGCCCGGACAGTAAAGAGACCCAGTACTTC	once	TRBJ2-5	TRBV5-4	.
CASSSRTSGRARGDTQYF	TGTGCCAGCAGCTCCCGGACTAGCGGGAGGGCAAGGGGAGATACGCAGTATTTT	.	TRBJ2-3	TRBV9	TRBD2
CASSLLGGWVSNEQFF	TGTGCCAGCAGCTTATTGGGGGGATGGGTAAGCAATGAGCAGTTCTTC	.	TRBJ2-1	TRBV7-3	.
CASSQVGRVTSSYEQYF	TGTGCCAGCAGCCAAGTTGGGCGGGTAACGAGCTCCTACGAGCAGTACTTC	.	TRBJ2-7	TRBV4-2	.
CASSQVQNNEQFF	TGCGCCAGCAGCCAAGTACAGAACAATGAGCAGTTCTTC	.	TRBJ2-1	TRBV4-1	.
CASSVNRDGYTF	TGTGCCAGCAGTGTAAACAGGGATGGCTACACCTTC	.	TRBJ1-2	TRBV6-1	.
CASSQNPLGNTIYF	TGTGCCAGCTCACAAAACCCGCTGGGAAACACCATATATTTT	.	TRBJ1-3	TRBV6-5	.
CASSSYGDTQYF	TGTGCCAGCAGCTCCTACGGGGATACGCAGTATTTT	.	TRBJ2-3	TRBV7-2	.
CASKTTRTGGYNEQFF	TGTGCCAGTAAGACGACCCGGACAGGGGGCTACAATGAGCAGTTCTTC	.	TRBJ2-1	TRBV19	TRBD1
CASSPRDRGPSSYEQYF	TGTGCCAGCAGCCCAAGGGACAGGGGACCAAGCTCCTACGAGCAGTACTTC	.	TRBJ2-7	TRBV9	TRBD1
CASSLALSGLETQYF	TGTGCCAGCAGCTTAGCCCTTAGCGGGTTAGAGACCCAGTACTTC	.	TRBJ2-5	TRBV7-9	TRBD2
CSAETGGNTEAFF	TGCAGCGCCGAAACAGGGGGGAACACTGAAGCTTTCTTT	.	TRBJ1-1	TRBV29-1	TRBD1
CASSPRSGGYEQYF	TGTGCCAGCAGCCCCCGATCTGGGGGGTACGAGCAGTACTTC	.	TRBJ2-7	TRBV7-9	.
CASSLWTSGSYEQFF	TGTGCCAGCAGCCTATGGACTAGCGGGAGTTATGAGCAGTTCTTC	.	TRBJ2-1	TRBV4-2	TRBD2
CASSFSGNTIYF	TGTGCCAGCAGTTTTTCGGGAAACACCATATATTTT	few	TRBJ1-3	TRBV9	.
CASTYGGTTEAFF	TGTGCCAGCACCTACGGCGGGACCACTGAAGCTTTCTTT	.	TRBJ1-1	TRBV6-6	.
CASRGQGTQYF	TGCGCCAGCAGAGGACAGGGTACGCAGTATTTT	.	TRBJ2-3	TRBV10-1	TRBD1
CASSVGDSGYNEQFF	TGTGCCAGCAGCGTAGGGGACAGCGGATACAATGAGCAGTTCTTC	.	TRBJ2-1	TRBV9	TRBD1
CASSPGQVGGYTF	TGCGCCAGCAGCCCCGGACAGGTTGGGGGCTACACCTTC	.	TRBJ1-2	TRBV5-1	TRBD1
CASSQSGLVVNEQFF	TGCGCCAGCAGCCAAAGCGGACTAGTCGTCAATGAGCAGTTCTTC	.	TRBJ2-1	TRBV4-1	TRBD2
CASSPNTGLNEKLFF	TGTGCCAGCAGCCCTAACACAGGGCTAAATGAAAAACTGTTTTTT	once	TRBJ1-4	TRBV28	.
CASSLKSGRETYGYTF	TGTGCCAGCAGCTTAAAATCTGGCCGGGAAACCTATGGCTACACCTTC	.	TRBJ1-2	TRBV7-2	.
CASSEGTGGYEQFF	TGTGCCAGCAGTGAAGGGACAGGGGGGTATGAGCAGTTCTTC	.	TRBJ2-1	TRBV6-1	TRBD1
CASSFAGGSFYGYTF	TGCGCCAGCAGCTTTGCAGGGGGCTCGTTCTATGGCTACACCTTC	few	TRBJ1-2	TRBV5-1	TRBD1
CASSAVRDRSYEQYF	TGTGCCAGCAGCGCCGTCCGGGACAGGAGCTACGAGCAGTACTTC	.	TRBJ2-7	TRBV11-2	TRBD1
CASSLGLAETDTQYF	TGCGCCAGCAGCTTGGGACTAGCGGAGACAGATACGCAGTATTTT	.	TRBJ2-3	TRBV5-1	TRBD2
CSVGSLRGQGRGEQYF	TGCAGCGTTGGGTCTCTTCGGGGACAGGGAAGGGGCGAGCAGTACTTC	.	TRBJ2-7	TRBV29-1	TRBD1
CASSPRGETTNEKLFF	TGTGCCAGCAGCCCCCGAGGCGAGACAACTAATGAAAAACTGTTTTTT	.	TRBJ1-4	TRBV4-2	.
CASSPSFNQPQHF	TGTGCCAGCTCACCATCGTTCAATCAGCCCCAGCATTTT	.	TRBJ1-5	TRBV18	.